This is a list of T cell receptor beta chains from one sample in a study of OX40 agonist ivuxolimab in advanced cancers. Data came from immunoSEQ multiplex PCR; TCRdb stores just in-frame clones and leaves some out. Altogether 70,000 or so clones are present, about 80% being singletons, with the ten largest covering approximately 2.1%. Here the sequenced sample was CD4+ or CD8+ T cells sorted from blood, taken in a trial of the OX40 agonist ivuxolimab. These TCRs come from an adult with an advanced solid tumor such as melanoma, head and neck, liver or kidney cancer. Each CDR3 is given with its conserved first and last residue. The D gene is left open where the match is weak. Not every row has a clone size; where given, it reads once, few, many or a size class.

clone size	V gene	D gene	J gene	CDR3 DNA	CDR3 protein
.	TRBV18	TRBD1	TRBJ1-4	TGTGCCAGCTCTGGACAGGGATCCGGGGACGGCGAAAAACTGTTTTTT	CASSGQGSGDGEKLFF
.	TRBV5-4	.	TRBJ2-3	TGTGCCAGCAGTCCAGGCGGGGCTAGAGATACGCAGTATTTT	CASSPGGARDTQYF
.	TRBV5-7	.	TRBJ1-4	TGTGCCAGCAGCTCCGGACAGCATAACGGTGAAAAACTGTTTTTT	CASSSGQHNGEKLFF
.	TRBV28	TRBD1	TRBJ2-3	TGTGCCAGCAGTCTGGGACAGCTTACCACAGATACGCAGTATTTT	CASSLGQLTTDTQYF
.	TRBV6-1	.	TRBJ2-5	TGTGCCAGCAGTCGGGATCGCGGGGAGACCCAGTACTTC	CASSRDRGETQYF
.	TRBV7-8	.	TRBJ1-1	TGTGCCAGCACCCGGGGGGGCCCGAACACTGAAGCTTTCTTT	CASTRGGPNTEAFF
.	TRBV10-1	.	TRBJ1-3	TGCGCCAGCAGTGCAGGAAACACCATATATTTT	CASSAGNTIYF
.	TRBV7-9	TRBD1	TRBJ1-4	TGTGCCAGCAGCTACAGACCCCCGGACAGGTCGAATGAAAAACTGTTTTTT	CASSYRPPDRSNEKLFF
.	TRBV7-9	TRBD2	TRBJ2-3	TGTGCCAGCAGCCCTGGACTAGCGGGGGCTCGCACAGATACGCAGTATTTT	CASSPGLAGARTDTQYF
.	TRBV18	TRBD2	TRBJ2-1	TGTGCCAGCTTTAGGCGGTCTAGCGGGCTACAGGAGCAGTTCTTC	CASFRRSSGLQEQFF
.	TRBV14	TRBD1	TRBJ1-6	TGTGCCAGCAGTCGGACAGGGTCAGGATCACCCCTCCACTTT	CASSRTGSGSPLHF
.	TRBV14	.	TRBJ1-1	TGTGCCAGCAGCCACCAGGGTCTGAACACTGAAGCTTTCTTT	CASSHQGLNTEAFF
.	TRBV5-1	TRBD2	TRBJ2-3	TGCGCCAGCAGCGGGACTAGCCGAGGCACAGATACGCAGTATTTT	CASSGTSRGTDTQYF
.	TRBV7-6	.	TRBJ2-3	TGTGCCAGCAGCGCGGGACCTAGCACAGATACGCAGTATTTT	CASSAGPSTDTQYF
.	TRBV6-6	TRBD1	TRBJ1-1	TGTGCCAGCAGTTACTCGTTAACAGGGGTTGAAGCTTTCTTT	CASSYSLTGVEAFF
.	TRBV5-4	.	TRBJ1-6	TGTGCCAGCAACTCTGAGGGGCCCCTAGGTTCACCCCTCCACTTT	CASNSEGPLGSPLHF
.	TRBV19	TRBD2	TRBJ2-3	TGTGCCAGTAGTGGTCCGGGACTAGCGGAGTATACAGATACGCAGTATTTT	CASSGPGLAEYTDTQYF
.	TRBV18	.	TRBJ1-1	TGTGCCAGCTCACGAACACCCGGGACCCCCGGTACTGAAGCTTTCTTT	CASSRTPGTPGTEAFF
.	TRBV7-9	TRBD2	TRBJ2-1	TGTGCCAGTAGCGGGAGAAGGGGCGATGAGCAGTTCTTC	CASSGRRGDEQFF
.	TRBV29-1	.	TRBJ1-2	TGCAGCGTTGATCCAGTGCACTATGGCTACACCTTC	CSVDPVHYGYTF
few	TRBV28	.	TRBJ1-1	TGTGCCAGCAGTTTTAGGAGGAACACTGAAGCTTTCTTT	CASSFRRNTEAFF
many	TRBV4-1	.	TRBJ1-1	TGCGCCAGCAGCCAAGATCGGGGGACCACTGAAGCTTTCTTT	CASSQDRGTTEAFF
.	TRBV11-1	TRBD1	TRBJ2-5	TGTGCCAGCAGCCCCCCGGGGTCACAGGGGGGACGAGAGACCCAGTACTTC	CASSPPGSQGGRETQYF
.	TRBV4-1	TRBD1	TRBJ2-7	TGCGCCAGCAGCCAAGGGGGGACAGGGAGGACCTACGAGCAGTACTTC	CASSQGGTGRTYEQYF
.	TRBV2	TRBD1	TRBJ1-4	TGTGCCAGCAGTGATTTGACAGGGGAGCAAGAAAAACTGTTTTTT	CASSDLTGEQEKLFF
.	TRBV6-5	TRBD1	TRBJ2-1	TGTGCCAGCAGTTACCCGACAGGGAGCAATGAGCAGTTCTTC	CASSYPTGSNEQFF
.	TRBV10-3	.	TRBJ1-1	TGTGCCACAGAGAAATCCGGGGGGAACACTGAAGCTTTCTTT	CATEKSGGNTEAFF
.	TRBV5-1	TRBD2	TRBJ2-1	TGCGCCAGCAGCTTTTTTTCGGGAGGAAGCAATGAGCAGTTCTTC	CASSFFSGGSNEQFF
.	TRBV28	.	TRBJ2-4	TGTGCCAGCAGCATCCAGAGAGAGATAAACATTCAGTACTTC	CASSIQREINIQYF
.	TRBV5-6	.	TRBJ2-3	TGTGCCAGCAGCGCCTTGGCGGGGAATACAGATACGCAGTATTTT	CASSALAGNTDTQYF
.	TRBV9	.	TRBJ1-2	TGTGCCAGCAGCGTAGACGCCCCGACAGGTTACTATGGCTACACCTTC	CASSVDAPTGYYGYTF
.	TRBV2	TRBD1	TRBJ1-2	TGTGCCAGCAGAGCAACGAGGACAGGGTTTGGCTACACCTTC	CASRATRTGFGYTF
.	TRBV5-1	TRBD1	TRBJ1-4	TGCGCCAGCAGCGGATGGACAGGGATAGGTGAAAAACTGTTTTTT	CASSGWTGIGEKLFF
.	TRBV5-4	.	TRBJ2-2	TGTGCCAGCAGCTTGATAGGGGAGGCTGGGGAGCTGTTTTTT	CASSLIGEAGELFF
.	TRBV6-6	TRBD2	TRBJ2-7	TGTGCCAGCAGGGGGACTAGCGGGGGTTTCGAGCAGTACTTC	CASRGTSGGFEQYF
few	TRBV5-1	TRBD2	TRBJ2-5	TGCGCCAGCAGCTTTACTAGCGGGGGGCCAGGTGAGACCCAGTACTTC	CASSFTSGGPGETQYF
.	TRBV18	.	TRBJ1-1	TGTGCCAGCTCACCAAGACAGAACACTGAAGCTTTCTTT	CASSPRQNTEAFF
.	TRBV28	TRBD1	TRBJ1-1	TGTGCCAGCAGTTTCCAATGGACAGGATTCATGAACACTGAAGCTTTCTTT	CASSFQWTGFMNTEAFF
.	TRBV7-8	TRBD2	TRBJ2-5	TGTGCCAGCAGCTCGGGGGGGCCGTACCAAGAGACCCAGTACTTC	CASSSGGPYQETQYF
.	TRBV4-1	.	TRBJ2-7	TGCGCCAGCAGCCAAACGCGGGATCGGTACGAGCAGTACTTC	CASSQTRDRYEQYF
few	TRBV10-1	.	TRBJ1-3	TGCGCCAGCAGTGCTGGAAACACCATATATTTT	CASSAGNTIYF
.	TRBV13	TRBD1	TRBJ2-7	TGTGCCAGCAGCTCCAGGACAGGGTTCAACGAGCAGTACTTC	CASSSRTGFNEQYF
.	TRBV6-1	.	TRBJ2-2	TGTGCCAGCAATCCGGGACGGAGGAACACCGGGGAGCTGTTTTTT	CASNPGRRNTGELFF
.	TRBV5-1	TRBD1	TRBJ1-2	TGCGCCAGCAGCTTGGTGACACCGGGACAGGGCCAAGGCAGGGGCTATGGCTACACCTTC	CASSLVTPGQGQGRGYGYTF
.	TRBV20-1	.	TRBJ2-5	TGCAGTGCTGCCCTCGGGGGGACCCAGTACTTC	CSAALGGTQYF
few	TRBV4-1	TRBD2	TRBJ2-4	TGCGCCAGCAGCCCCTCCCTAGCGGGGGTAGCCAAAAACATTCAGTACTTC	CASSPSLAGVAKNIQYF
.	TRBV10-1	.	TRBJ2-2	TGCGCCAGCAGTGAGTCGAAGCTCCGTCAGCGGACAGCGAACACCGGGGAGCTGTTTTTT	CASSESKLRQRTANTGELFF
.	TRBV18	.	TRBJ1-1	TGTGCCAGCTCACTCAACAGGGACACTGAAGCTTTCTTT	CASSLNRDTEAFF